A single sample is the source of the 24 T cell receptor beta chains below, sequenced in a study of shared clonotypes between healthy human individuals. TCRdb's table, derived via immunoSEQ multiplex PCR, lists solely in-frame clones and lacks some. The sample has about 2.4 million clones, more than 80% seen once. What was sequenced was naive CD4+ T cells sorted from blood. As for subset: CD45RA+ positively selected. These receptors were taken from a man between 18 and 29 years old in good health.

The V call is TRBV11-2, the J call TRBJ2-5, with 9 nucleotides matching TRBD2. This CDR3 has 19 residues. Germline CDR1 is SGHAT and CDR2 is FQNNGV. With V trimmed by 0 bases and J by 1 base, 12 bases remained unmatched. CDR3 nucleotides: TGTGCCAGCAGCTTAGATAGGGCTAGCGGGGCAGGATTCCAAGAGACCCAGTACTTC. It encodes CASSLDRASGAGFQETQYF.

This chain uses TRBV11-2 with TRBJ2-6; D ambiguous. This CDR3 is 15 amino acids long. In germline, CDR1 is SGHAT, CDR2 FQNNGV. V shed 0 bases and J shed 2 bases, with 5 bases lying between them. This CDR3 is CASSLEPAGANVLTF. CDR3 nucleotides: TGTGCCAGCAGCTTAGAGCCGGCTGGGGCCAACGTCCTGACTTTC.

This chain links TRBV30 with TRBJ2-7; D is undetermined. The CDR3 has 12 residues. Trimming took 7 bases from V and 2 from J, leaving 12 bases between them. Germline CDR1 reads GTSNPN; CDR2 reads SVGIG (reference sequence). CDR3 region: CASRFDPYEQYF. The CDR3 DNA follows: TGTGCCTCCCGTTTTGATCCCTACGAGCAGTACTTC.

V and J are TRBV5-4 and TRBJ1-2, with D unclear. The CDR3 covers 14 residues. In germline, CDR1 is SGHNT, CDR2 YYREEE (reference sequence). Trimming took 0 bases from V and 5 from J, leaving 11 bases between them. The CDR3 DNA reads TGTGCCAGCAGCTTGGGGCCCGGTGAATATGGCTACACCTTC. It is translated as CASSLGPGEYGYTF.

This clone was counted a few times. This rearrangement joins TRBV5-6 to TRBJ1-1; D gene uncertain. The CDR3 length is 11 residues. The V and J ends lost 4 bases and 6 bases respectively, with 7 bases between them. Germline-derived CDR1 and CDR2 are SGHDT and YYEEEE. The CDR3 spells CASSRVAEAFF. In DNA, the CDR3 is TGTGCCAGCAGCAGAGTCGCTGAAGCTTTCTTT.

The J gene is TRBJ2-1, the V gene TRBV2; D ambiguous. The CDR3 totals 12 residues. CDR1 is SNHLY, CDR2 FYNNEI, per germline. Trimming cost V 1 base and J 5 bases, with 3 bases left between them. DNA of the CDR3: TGTGCCAGCAGTGAAGAGGACAATGAGCAGTTCTTC. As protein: CASSEEDNEQFF.

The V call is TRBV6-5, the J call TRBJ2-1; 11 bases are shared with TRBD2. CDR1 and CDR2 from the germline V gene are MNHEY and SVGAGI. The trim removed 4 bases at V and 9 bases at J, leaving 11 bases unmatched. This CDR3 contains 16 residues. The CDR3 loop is CASSSLAGGLVFEQFF. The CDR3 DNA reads TGTGCCAGCAGTTCGTTAGCGGGGGGGCTGGTGTTTGAGCAGTTCTTC.

The CDR3 region has the DNA TGTGCCAGCAGCTTAACGACTCCGGGGGTGGCCGGGGAGCTGTTTTTT. Its translation: CASSLTTPGVAGELFF. The chain has TRBV7-3 and TRBJ2-2; D is perhaps TRBD2 (6 bases). Germline CDR1 is SGHTA and CDR2 is FQGTGA. The CDR3 length is 16 residues. The ends were cut back, 0 bases at V and 6 bases at J, with 14 bases in the middle.

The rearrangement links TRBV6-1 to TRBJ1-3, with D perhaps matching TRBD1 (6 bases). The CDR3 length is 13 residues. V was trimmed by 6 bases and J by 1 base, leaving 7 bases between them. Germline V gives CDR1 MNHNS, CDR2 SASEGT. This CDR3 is CASRGASGNTIYF. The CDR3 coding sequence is TGTGCCAGCAGGGGGGCGTCTGGAAACACCATATATTTT.

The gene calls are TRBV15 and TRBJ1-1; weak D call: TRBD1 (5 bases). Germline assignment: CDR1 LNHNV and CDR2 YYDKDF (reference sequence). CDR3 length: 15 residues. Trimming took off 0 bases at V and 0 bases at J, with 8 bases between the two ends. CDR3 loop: CATSRDSGLNTEAFF. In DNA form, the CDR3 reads TGTGCCACCAGCAGAGATTCAGGGCTGAACACTGAAGCTTTCTTT.

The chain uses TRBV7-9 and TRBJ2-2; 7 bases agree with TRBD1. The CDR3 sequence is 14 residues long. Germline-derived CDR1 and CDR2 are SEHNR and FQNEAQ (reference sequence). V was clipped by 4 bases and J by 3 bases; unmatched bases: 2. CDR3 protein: CASSWDRYTGELFF. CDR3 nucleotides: TGTGCCAGCAGCTGGGACAGATACACCGGGGAGCTGTTTTTT.

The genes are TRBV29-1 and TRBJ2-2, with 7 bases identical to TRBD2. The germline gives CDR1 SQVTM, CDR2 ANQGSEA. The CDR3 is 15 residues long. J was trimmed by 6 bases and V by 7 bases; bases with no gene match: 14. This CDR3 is CSAAVGLLVSGELFF. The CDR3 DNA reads TGCAGCGCCGCCGTGGGACTACTGGTATCCGGGGAGCTGTTTTTT.

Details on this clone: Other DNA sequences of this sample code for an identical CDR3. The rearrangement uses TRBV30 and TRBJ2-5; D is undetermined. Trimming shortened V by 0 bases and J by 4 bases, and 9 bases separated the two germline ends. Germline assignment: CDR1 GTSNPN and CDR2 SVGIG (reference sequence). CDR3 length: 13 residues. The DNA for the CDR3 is TGTGCCTGGAGTGTCAGGTTGGGAGAGACCCAGTACTTC. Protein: CAWSVRLGETQYF.

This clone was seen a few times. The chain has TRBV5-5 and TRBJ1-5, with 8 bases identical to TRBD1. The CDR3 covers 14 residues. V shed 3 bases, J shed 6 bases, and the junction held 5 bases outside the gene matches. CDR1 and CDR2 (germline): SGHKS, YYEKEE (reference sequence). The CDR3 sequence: CASSSTGGGQPQHF. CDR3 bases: TGTGCCAGCAGCTCCACAGGGGGAGGTCAGCCCCAGCATTTT.

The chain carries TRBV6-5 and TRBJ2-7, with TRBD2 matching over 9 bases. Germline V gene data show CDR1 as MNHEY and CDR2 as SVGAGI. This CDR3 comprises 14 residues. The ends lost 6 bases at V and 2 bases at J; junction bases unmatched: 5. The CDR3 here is CASRKREAPYEQYF. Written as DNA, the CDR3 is TGTGCCAGCAGAAAGCGGGAGGCCCCCTACGAGCAGTACTTC.

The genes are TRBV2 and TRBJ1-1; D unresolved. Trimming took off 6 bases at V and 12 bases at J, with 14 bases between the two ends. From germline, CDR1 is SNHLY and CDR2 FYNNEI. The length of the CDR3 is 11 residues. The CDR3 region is CASRTWSDSFF. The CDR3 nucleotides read TGTGCCAGCAGGACTTGGTCGGATTCTTTCTTT.

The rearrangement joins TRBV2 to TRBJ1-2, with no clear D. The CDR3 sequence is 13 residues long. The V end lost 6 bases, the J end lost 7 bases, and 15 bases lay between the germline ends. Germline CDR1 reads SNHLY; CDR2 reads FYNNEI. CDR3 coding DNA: TGTGCCAGCAGGGACGACGGGCCCCCTGGCTACACCTTC. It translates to CASRDDGPPGYTF.

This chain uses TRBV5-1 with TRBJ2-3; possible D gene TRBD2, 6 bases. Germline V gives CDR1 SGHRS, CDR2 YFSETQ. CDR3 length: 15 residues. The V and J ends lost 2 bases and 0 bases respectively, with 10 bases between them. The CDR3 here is CASSFYGTSTDTQYF. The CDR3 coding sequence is TGCGCCAGCAGCTTTTACGGGACTAGCACAGATACGCAGTATTTT.

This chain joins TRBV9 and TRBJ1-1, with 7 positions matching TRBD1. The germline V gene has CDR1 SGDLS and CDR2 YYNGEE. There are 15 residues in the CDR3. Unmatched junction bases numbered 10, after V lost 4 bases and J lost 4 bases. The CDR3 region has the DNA TGTGCCAGCAGCTCGACGACAGGGCGGAGCACTGAAGCTTTCTTT. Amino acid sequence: CASSSTTGRSTEAFF.

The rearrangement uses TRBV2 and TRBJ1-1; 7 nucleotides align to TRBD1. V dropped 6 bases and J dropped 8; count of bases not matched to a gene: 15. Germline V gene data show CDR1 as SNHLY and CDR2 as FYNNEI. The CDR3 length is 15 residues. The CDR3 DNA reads TGTGCCAGCAGAAAGACAGGGACGGACCCACCCGAAGCTTTCTTT. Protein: CASRKTGTDPPEAFF.

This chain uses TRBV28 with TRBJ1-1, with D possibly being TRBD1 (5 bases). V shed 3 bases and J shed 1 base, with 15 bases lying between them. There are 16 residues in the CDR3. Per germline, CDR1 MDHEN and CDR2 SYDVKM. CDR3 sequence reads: CASSFVPGRGNTEAFF. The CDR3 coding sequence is TGTGCCAGCAGTTTCGTTCCGGGACGAGGGAACACTGAAGCTTTCTTT.

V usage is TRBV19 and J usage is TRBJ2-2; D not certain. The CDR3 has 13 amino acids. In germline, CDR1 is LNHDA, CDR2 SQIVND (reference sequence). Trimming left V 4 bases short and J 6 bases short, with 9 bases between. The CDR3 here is CASSNVAAGELFF. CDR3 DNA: TGTGCCAGTAGTAACGTAGCAGCCGGGGAGCTGTTTTTT. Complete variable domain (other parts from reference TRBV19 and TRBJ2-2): DGGITQSPKYLFRKEGQNVTLSCEQNLNHDAMYWYRQDPGQGLRLIYYSQIVNDFQKGDIAEGYSVSREKKESFPLTVTSAQKNPTAFYLCASSNVAAGELFFGEGSRLTVL.

The CDR3, as DNA: TGTGCCAGCAGCGTAGGTAGGCGGACAGGGGTGAACATTCAGTACTTC. This codes for CASSVGRRTGVNIQYF. The chain couples TRBV9 to TRBJ2-4; 9 bases agree with TRBD1. The CDR3 loop spans 16 amino acids. Looked up from germline, CDR1 is SGDLS and CDR2 is YYNGEE. V shed 0 bases, J shed 7 bases, and the junction held 8 bases outside the gene matches. The full variable domain, its missing parts supplied by reference TRBV9 and TRBJ2-4, is DSGVTQTPKHLITATGQRVTLRCSPRSGDLSVYWYQQSLDQGLQFLIQYYNGEERAKGNILERFSAQQFPDLHSELNLSSLELGDSALYFCASSVGRRTGVNIQYFGAGTRLSVL.

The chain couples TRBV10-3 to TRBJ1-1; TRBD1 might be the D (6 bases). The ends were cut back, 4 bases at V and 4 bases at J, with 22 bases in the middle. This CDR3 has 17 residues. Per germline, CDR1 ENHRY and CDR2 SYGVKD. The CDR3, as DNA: TGTGCCATCAGTGCGGTGGCAGGGAAGGGGGGAGCCACTGAAGCTTTCTTT. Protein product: CAISAVAGKGGATEAFF.